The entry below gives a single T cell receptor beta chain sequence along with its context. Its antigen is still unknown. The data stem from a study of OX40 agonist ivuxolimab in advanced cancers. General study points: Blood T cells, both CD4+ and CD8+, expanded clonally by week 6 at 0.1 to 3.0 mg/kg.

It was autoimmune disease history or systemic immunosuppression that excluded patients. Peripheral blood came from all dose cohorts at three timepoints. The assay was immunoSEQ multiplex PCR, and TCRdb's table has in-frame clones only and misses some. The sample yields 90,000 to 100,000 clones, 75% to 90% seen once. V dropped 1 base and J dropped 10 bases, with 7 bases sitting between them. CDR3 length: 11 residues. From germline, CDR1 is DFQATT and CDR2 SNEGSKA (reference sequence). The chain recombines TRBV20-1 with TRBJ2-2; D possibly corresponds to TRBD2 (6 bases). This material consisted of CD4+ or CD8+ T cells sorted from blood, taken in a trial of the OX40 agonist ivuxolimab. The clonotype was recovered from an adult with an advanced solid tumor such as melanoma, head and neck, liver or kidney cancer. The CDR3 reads CSARAGEELFF. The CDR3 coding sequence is TGCAGTGCTAGAGCGGGGGAGGAGCTGTTTTTT.